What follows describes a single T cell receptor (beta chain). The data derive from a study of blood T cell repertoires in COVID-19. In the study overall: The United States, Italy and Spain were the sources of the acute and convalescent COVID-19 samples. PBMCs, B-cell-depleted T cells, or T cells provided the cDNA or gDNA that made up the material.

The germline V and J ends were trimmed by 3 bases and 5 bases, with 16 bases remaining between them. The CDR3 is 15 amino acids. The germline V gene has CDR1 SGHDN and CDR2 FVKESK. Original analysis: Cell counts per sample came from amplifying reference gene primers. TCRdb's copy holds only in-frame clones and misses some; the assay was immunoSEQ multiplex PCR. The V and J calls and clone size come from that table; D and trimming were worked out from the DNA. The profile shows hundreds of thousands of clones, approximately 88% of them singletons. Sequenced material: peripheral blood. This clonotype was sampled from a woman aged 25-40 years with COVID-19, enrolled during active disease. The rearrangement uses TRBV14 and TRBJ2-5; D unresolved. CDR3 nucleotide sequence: TGTGCCAGCAGCCATACCCAAGCCGGGTTTGAGACCCAGTACTTC. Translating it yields CASSHTQAGFETQYF.